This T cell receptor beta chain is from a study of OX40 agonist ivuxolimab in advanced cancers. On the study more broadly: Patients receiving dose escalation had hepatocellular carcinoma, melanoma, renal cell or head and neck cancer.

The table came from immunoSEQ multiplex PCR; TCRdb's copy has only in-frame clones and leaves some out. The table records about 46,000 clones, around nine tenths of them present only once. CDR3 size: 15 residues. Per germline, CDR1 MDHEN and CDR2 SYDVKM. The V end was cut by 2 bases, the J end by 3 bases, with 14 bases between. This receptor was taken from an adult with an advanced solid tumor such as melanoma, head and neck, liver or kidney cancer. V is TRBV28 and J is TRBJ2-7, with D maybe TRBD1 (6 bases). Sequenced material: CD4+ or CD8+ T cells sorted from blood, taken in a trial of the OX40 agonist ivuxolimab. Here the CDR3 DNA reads TGTGCCAGCAGTTTAGCCGGGACAAACTTCTACGAGCAGTACTTC. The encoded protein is CASSLAGTNFYEQYF.